This T cell receptor beta chain was identified in a study of T cell changes during pregnancy in multiple sclerosis. The V end was cut by 4 bases, the J end by 1 base, with 21 bases between. The CDR3 spans 18 residues. Looked up from germline, CDR1 is SGHNT and CDR2 is YYREEE (reference sequence). The table came from immunoSEQ multiplex PCR; TCRdb's copy has only in-frame clones and leaves some out. The sample includes under 65,000 clones, around nine tenths of them seen just once. J is TRBJ1-3 and V is TRBV5-4; tentatively, D is TRBD1 (5 bases). The input for sequencing was peripheral blood, taken in the first trimester of pregnancy. The clonotype comes from a female donor in good health, enrolled as a control in a pregnancy study. CDR3 nucleotide sequence: TGTGCCAGCAGCCTGGGCTTGGCCGCAGGGATTTCTGGAAACACCATATATTTT. This translates into CASSLGLAAGISGNTIYF.